The 21 T cell receptor beta chains presented below share a single source sample, sequenced in a study of regulatory T cells in long-lasting Graves disease. The time point: persistent/refractory GD, antithyroid drugs over 5 years with positive TRAb. The authors made the TCR library using RNA they extracted from PBMCs. Arm-PCR of CDR3 regions and iRepertoire HTBI primers were used to build TCR beta libraries. TCRdb analysed the multiplex PCR reads with MiXCR anew, one entry per CDR3 protein. In the table there are around 400,000 distinct CDR3 sequences, 20% to 25% of which are singletons. Sequencing was performed on peripheral blood mononuclear cells (PBMCs), taken when the disease was refractory, from a patient treated with antithyroid drugs. The receptors derive from a female donor with Graves disease.

Regarding this clonotype: This may be a read error: a much more frequent sequence differs by one nucleotide. Because the CDR3 is missing its conserved closing phenylalanine or tryptophan, this is likely a read error. V gene TRBV12-3 or TRBV12-4 combines with J gene TRBJ1-6; D not resolved. Deletions cut 2 bases from V and 14 bases from J, with 10 bases between. The CDR3 is made up of 12 amino acids. The CDR3 loop reads CASSLLGLSLHL. CDR3 DNA sequence: TGTGCCAGCAGTTTATTGGGGTTGTCCCTCCACCTT.

V usage is TRBV19 and J usage is TRBJ1-2, with D perhaps TRBD1 (6 bases). CDR3 length: 13 amino acids. Deletions cut 5 bases from V and 8 bases from J, with 15 bases between. CDR1 is LNHDA and CDR2 is SQIVND in the germline V gene (reference sequence). CDR3 loop: CASSPGAGVGYTF. The DNA for the CDR3 is TGTGCCAGTAGTCCAGGGGCAGGAGTCGGCTACACCTTC.

The chain recombines TRBV6-2 or TRBV6-3 with TRBJ2-7; TRBD2 matches at 13 bases. The CDR3 length is 15 residues. The germline gives CDR1 MNHEY, CDR2 SVGEGT. V was clipped by 6 bases and J by 0 bases; unmatched bases: 2. The CDR3 region is CASRGLAGASYEQYF. Written as DNA, the CDR3 is TGTGCCAGCAGAGGACTAGCGGGGGCCTCCTACGAGCAGTACTTC.

A few counts support this clonotype. This chain links TRBV7-9 with TRBJ1-5; tentatively, D is TRBD1 (5 bases). Germline values: CDR1 SEHNR, CDR2 FQNEAQ (reference sequence). The length of the CDR3 is 18 residues. Trimming removed 1 base from V and 0 bases from J, with 16 bases in between. CDR3 protein: CASSLGAAGDGSNQPQHF. CDR3 sequence (DNA): TGTGCCAGCAGCTTAGGGGCTGCGGGGGACGGTAGCAATCAGCCCCAGCATTTT.

The chain couples TRBV18 to TRBJ2-1; D possibly matches TRBD1 or TRBD2 (5 bases each). The CDR3 has 15 residues. From germline, CDR1 is KGHSH and CDR2 LQKENI. V was pared by 3 bases and J by 7 bases, with 16 bases between. CDR3 nucleotide sequence: TGTGCCAGCTCACCCGGGACCAGGGTAGGGAATGAGCAGTTCTTC. Its translation is CASSPGTRVGNEQFF.

The chain joins TRBV7-3 to TRBJ2-2; D ambiguous. Germline CDR1 reads SGHTA; CDR2 reads FQGTGA. V was clipped by 4 bases and J by 5 bases, with 8 bases between them. CDR3 length: 13 residues. CDR3 nucleotides: TGTGCCAGCAGCTCGCGGATGACCGGGGAGCTGTTTTTT. Its translation is CASSSRMTGELFF.

The rearrangement links TRBV9 to TRBJ1-1; D ambiguous. The CDR3 consists of 13 residues. Trimming removed 3 bases at V and 0 bases at J, with 6 bases between. Germline-derived CDR1 and CDR2 are SGDLS and YYNGEE. The CDR3 DNA reads as TGTGCCAGCAGCGCAGTGATGAACACTGAAGCTTTCTTT. Its protein is CASSAVMNTEAFF.

There are many counts of this clonotype. CDR3 bases: TGCAGTGCTAGAGCCGGGACGATCGGGACTGAAGCTTTCTTT. Protein: CSARAGTIGTEAFF. The gene calls are TRBV20-1 and TRBJ1-1; D perhaps matches TRBD1 (5 bases). This CDR3 is 14 amino acids long. Between the trimmed V and J ends, which lost 1 base and 5 bases, there was a span of 14 bases. Germline V CDR1 and CDR2: DFQATT, SNEGSKA (reference sequence).

This clonotype was seen a few times. This sequence joins TRBV14 and TRBJ2-7; D could derive from TRBD1 or TRBD2 (5 bases each). The CDR3 sequence is 13 residues long. Germline CDR1 reads SGHDN; CDR2 reads FVKESK. V shed 2 bases and J shed 3 bases, with 8 bases lying between them. This CDR3 is CASSQFGGYEQYF. The DNA of the CDR3 is TGTGCCAGCAGCCAATTTGGGGGCTACGAGCAGTACTTC.

Comments on this clonotype: A much larger clone lies a single base off, so this may be a read error. The J gene is TRBJ1-1, the V gene TRBV10-3, with 12 bases lining up with TRBD1. The CDR3 sequence is 16 residues long. The V gene end was trimmed by 5 bases and the J gene end by 5 bases; junction bases not matched to a gene: 9. Germline V gene sequence: CDR1 ENHRY, CDR2 SYGVKD. Written as DNA, the CDR3 is TGTGCCATCAGTTACCGGGACAGGGGGCCTAGGACTGAAGCTTTCTTT. Its protein is CAISYRDRGPRTEAFF.

This clonotype came up a few times. This chain links TRBV5-1 with TRBJ2-4, with D maybe TRBD2 (7 bases). The CDR3 is 13 amino acids. The ends were cut back, 1 base at V and 6 bases at J, with 8 bases in the middle. CDR1 SGHRS and CDR2 YFSETQ come from the germline V gene. This chain's CDR3 is CASSLRGGNIQYF. Here the CDR3 DNA reads TGCGCCAGCAGCTTGAGGGGGGGAAACATTCAGTACTTC.

This clonotype was seen only a few times. This chain links TRBV3-1 with TRBJ2-2; a possible D gene is TRBD2 (6 bases). The CDR3 spans 16 residues. Germline V lookup: CDR1 LGHDT, CDR2 YNNKEL (reference sequence). V was shortened by 6 bases and J by 7 bases, with 21 bases between the two germline ends. CDR3 residues: CASRRKLLWEDGELFF. The CDR3 coding sequence is TGTGCCAGCAGGAGAAAACTTCTTTGGGAGGACGGGGAGCTGTTTTTT.

The chain links TRBV18 to TRBJ1-5, with D hard to call. Germline loops: CDR1 KGHSH, CDR2 LQKENI. The CDR3 is 13 residues long. With 6 bases removed from V and 5 bases from J, the gap between germline ends came to 11 bases. The CDR3 loop reads CASSYDVDQPQHF. CDR3 nucleotides: TGTGCCAGCTCCTACGACGTGGATCAGCCCCAGCATTTT. The whole variable domain, remainder taken from reference TRBV18 and TRBJ1-5, is NAGVMQNPRHLVRRRGQEARLRCSPMKGHSHVYWYRQLPEEGLKFMVYLQKENIIDESGMPKERFSAEFPKEGPSILRIQQVVRGDSAAYFCASSYDVDQPQHFGDGTRLSIL.

This clonotype appeared many times. The chain combines TRBV12-3 or TRBV12-4 with TRBJ1-5, with D maybe TRBD1 (5 bases). This CDR3 has 16 amino acids. V lost 2 bases and J 1 base, leaving 12 bases between the germline ends. The CDR3 DNA reads as TGTGCCAGCAGTTTAATGGGGGTTTGGAGCAATCAGCCCCAGCATTTT. Translating gives CASSLMGVWSNQPQHF.

This chain links TRBV6-2 or TRBV6-3 with TRBJ2-7; TRBD1 agrees at 9 bases. Unmatched junction bases numbered 8, after V lost 6 bases and J lost 2 bases. Looked up from germline, CDR1 is MNHEY and CDR2 is SVGEGT. The CDR3 covers 15 residues. CDR3 sequence (DNA): TGTGCCAGCAGCCCCCGCGGGACAGGGCCCTACGAGCAGTACTTC. Its protein is CASSPRGTGPYEQYF.

J is TRBJ1-2 and V is TRBV7-9, with D unresolved. The germline V gene has CDR1 SEHNR and CDR2 FQNEAQ (reference sequence). The CDR3 covers 13 residues. V lost 1 base and J lost 6, with 9 bases in between. CDR3: CASSLGAWDGYTF. The CDR3 region has the DNA TGTGCCAGCAGCTTAGGAGCGTGGGATGGCTACACCTTC.

The gene calls are TRBV11-2 and TRBJ2-1; no definite D call. Germline V gene sequence: CDR1 SGHAT, CDR2 FQNNGV. This CDR3 has 16 residues. Trimming took off 4 bases at V and 8 bases at J, with 21 bases between the two ends. The DNA for the CDR3 is TGTGCCAGCAGCTCGAAATCGAGACATGGCTCGGATGAGCAGTTCTTC. Translated, it gives CASSSKSRHGSDEQFF.

This clonotype came up a few times. The CDR3 bases are TGCGCCAGCAGCCAAGAGGGGACAGCGAACACTGAAGCTTTCTTT. It translates to CASSQEGTANTEAFF. The V gene is TRBV4-3, the J gene TRBJ1-1; 7 nucleotides agree with TRBD1. Germline V gene data show CDR1 as LGHNA and CDR2 as YSLEER. The CDR3 has 15 amino acids. V trimming: 0 bases; J trimming: 1 base; junction bases outside the gene matches: 2.

This clonotype was found many times. This sequence joins TRBV2 and TRBJ1-2; TRBD1 matches at 7 bases. This CDR3 region has 15 residues. With V trimmed by 2 bases and J by 6 bases, 9 bases remained unmatched. The germline V gene encodes CDR1 SNHLY and CDR2 FYNNEI. The DNA for the CDR3 is TGTGCCAGCAGTGAAAGACAGGGCAGCTTCAATGGCTACACCTTC. Translation gives CASSERQGSFNGYTF.

This chain links TRBV6-2 or TRBV6-3 with TRBJ2-6, with D hard to call. Germline V CDR1 and CDR2: MNHEY, SVGEGT. Trimming shortened V by 8 bases and J by 4 bases, and 18 bases separated the two germline ends. The CDR3 extends over 16 amino acids. The CDR3 nucleotides are TGTGCCAGCGAGCCCTTCCTGGGTGAAGGGGCCAACGTCCTGACTTTC. Translated, it gives CASEPFLGEGANVLTF.

This clonotype has only a few counts. This rearrangement joins TRBV19 to TRBJ2-2, with D perhaps matching TRBD1 (5 bases). Trimming removed 5 bases at V and 4 bases at J, with 14 bases between. This CDR3 has 15 residues. In germline, CDR1 is LNHDA, CDR2 SQIVND (reference sequence). The CDR3 bases are TGTGCCAGTAGTCCAGCCCGGACATCCACCGGGGAGCTGTTTTTT. Encoded protein: CASSPARTSTGELFF.